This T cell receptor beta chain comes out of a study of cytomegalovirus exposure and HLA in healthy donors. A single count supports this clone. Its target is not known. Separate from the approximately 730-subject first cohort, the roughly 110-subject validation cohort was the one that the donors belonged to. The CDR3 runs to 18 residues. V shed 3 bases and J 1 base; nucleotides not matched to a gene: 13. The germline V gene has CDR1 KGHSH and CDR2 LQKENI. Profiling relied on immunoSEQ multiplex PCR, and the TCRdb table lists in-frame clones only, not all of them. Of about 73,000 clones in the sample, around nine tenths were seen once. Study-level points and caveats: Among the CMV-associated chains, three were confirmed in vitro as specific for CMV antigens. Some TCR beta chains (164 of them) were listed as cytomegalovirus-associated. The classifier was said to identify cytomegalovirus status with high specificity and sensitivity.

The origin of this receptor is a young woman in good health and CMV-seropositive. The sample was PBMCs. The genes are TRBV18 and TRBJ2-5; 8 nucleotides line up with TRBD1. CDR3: CASSPETGVVRGQETQYF. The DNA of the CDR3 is TGTGCCAGCTCACCTGAGACAGGGGTAGTTAGAGGCCAAGAGACCCAGTACTTC.